This passage covers 28 T cell receptor beta chains from one sample sequenced in a study of beta chain features in type 1 diabetes. Expressed TCRB transcripts got sequenced, as all isolated RNA was reverse transcribed. Sequencing used immunoSEQ multiplex PCR; TCRdb keeps in-frame clones, though not all of them. The sample contains about 360,000 clones, around 12% of which appear only once. Sequenced: naive CD4+ T cells from blood. Receptors were obtained from a man in his late teens or twenties in good health.

Only a few counts were recorded for this clone. This rearrangement joins TRBV16 to TRBJ2-5; 7 bases fit TRBD1. CDR3 length equals 14 residues. Trimming took 5 bases from V and 1 from J; bases not matched to a gene: 4. Per the germline V gene, CDR1 is KGHSY and CDR2 is FQNENV. The CDR3 is CASSTRQGQETQYF. The CDR3 nucleotides read TGTGCCAGCAGCACAAGACAGGGCCAAGAGACCCAGTACTTC.

This clone was recorded a few times. This chain links TRBV4-2 with TRBJ1-2; no clear D gene. This CDR3 is 15 amino acids long. V gave up 0 bases and J gave up 0 bases, with 8 bases separating them. Germline V lookup: CDR1 LGHNA, CDR2 YNFKEQ. Here the CDR3 reads CASSQDRVTNYGYTF. The CDR3 DNA reads as TGTGCCAGCAGCCAAGATCGGGTAACTAACTATGGCTACACCTTC.

This clone showed up just a few times. The chain has TRBV27 and TRBJ2-6; D is ambiguous. The CDR3 contains 17 residues. Trimming removed 3 bases at V and 0 bases at J, with 12 bases between. The germline V gene encodes CDR1 MNHEY and CDR2 SMNVEV (reference sequence). The CDR3 nucleotides read TGTGCCAGCAGTTTCCCTCGCGAACTCTCTGGGGCCAACGTCCTGACTTTC. Translation: CASSFPRELSGANVLTF.

This clone was counted only a few times. Sequence at one end of the junction differs from germline and may be a read error. Here the CDR3 DNA reads TGTGCCAGTAGTCGTTACATTGAGCAGTTCTTC. Protein sequence: CASSRYIEQFF. The chain employs TRBV19 and TRBJ2-1; D is unclear. The CDR3 contains 11 residues. Germline-derived CDR1 and CDR2 are LNHDA and SQIVND (reference sequence).

The V and J genes are TRBV30 and TRBJ2-1; 7 positions agree with TRBD2. CDR1 is GTSNPN and CDR2 is SVGIG in the germline V gene (reference sequence). The V segment lost 4 bases and the J segment 9 bases; nucleotides outside the gene matches: 9. This CDR3 comprises 13 residues. The CDR3 DNA reads TGTGCCTGGATCCGGACTAGGTCAGGTGAGCAGTTCTTC. Translating it yields CAWIRTRSGEQFF. The variable domain in full, completed from reference TRBV30 and TRBJ2-1, reads SQTIHQWPATLVQPVGSPLSLECTVEGTSNPNLYWYRQAAGRGLQLLFYSVGIGQISSEVPQNLSASRPQDRQFILSSKKLLLSDSGFYLCAWIRTRSGEQFFGPGTRLTVL.

V usage is TRBV29-1 and J usage is TRBJ1-2, with D perhaps matching TRBD1 (5 bases). Between the trimmed V and J ends, which lost 6 bases and 5 bases, there was a span of 19 bases. Per germline, CDR1 SQVTM and CDR2 ANQGSEA. CDR3 length: 14 amino acids. The CDR3 here is CSVAHPDSGYGYTF. The CDR3 coding sequence is TGCAGCGTGGCACACCCCGATTCAGGGTATGGCTACACCTTC.

V and J are TRBV7-2 and TRBJ2-1, with 9 positions matching TRBD2. J lost 3 bases, V lost 5 bases, and 8 bases had no gene match. The CDR3 extends over 16 amino acids. Germline V gene data show CDR1 as SGHTA and CDR2 as FQGNSA. The CDR3 DNA sequence: TGTGCCAGCAGCCGAGCCGGGACTAGCAGCTACAATGAGCAGTTCTTC. Translating it yields CASSRAGTSSYNEQFF.

This clone was seen a few times. The genes are TRBV29-1 and TRBJ2-7, with TRBD1 identical over 8 bases. The CDR3 is 13 amino acids. J lost 5 bases, V lost 1 base, and 4 bases had no gene match. CDR1 SQVTM and CDR2 ANQGSEA come from the germline V gene. CDR3 DNA: TGCAGCGTTGAAGGGGCAGGGGGCGACGAGCAGTACTTC. This gives the protein CSVEGAGGDEQYF.

A remark on this clone: Other nucleotide sequences in the sample specify the same CDR3. The chain has TRBV7-3 and TRBJ2-3, with 9 positions matching TRBD2. Germline CDR1 SGHTA, CDR2 FQGTGA. Trimming cost V 2 bases and J 0 bases; bases outside gene matches: 3. The CDR3 totals 16 residues. The CDR3 nucleotides read TGTGCCAGCAGCTTAGGGCTAGCGGGGAGCACAGATACGCAGTATTTT. Protein: CASSLGLAGSTDTQYF.

The V and J genes are TRBV6-6 and TRBJ1-6; perhaps TRBD1 as D (5 bases). CDR3 length: 15 residues. V dropped 0 bases and J dropped 8 bases, with 11 bases sitting between them. CDR1 and CDR2 (germline): MNHNY, SVGAGI (reference sequence). CDR3 DNA: TGTGCCAGCAGTTACTCTCGACAGACGGATTCACCCCTCCACTTT. It is translated as CASSYSRQTDSPLHF.

The chain is built from TRBV12-5 and TRBJ2-5, with TRBD1 matching over 8 bases. V was clipped by 9 bases and J by 5 bases; unmatched bases: 11. Germline V gene lookup returns CDR1 LGHNT and CDR2 FRNRAP. The CDR3 extends over 14 amino acids. The CDR3 is CASSKGQGRETQYF. The CDR3 DNA sequence: TGTGCTAGCTCTAAAGGACAGGGCAGGGAGACCCAGTACTTC.

The chain combines TRBV28 with TRBJ2-1; the D gene is possibly TRBD1 (6 bases). V shed 10 bases and J shed 0 bases, with 22 bases lying between them. There are 17 residues in the CDR3. Germline CDR1 is MDHEN and CDR2 is SYDVKM. CDR3 sequence (DNA): TGTGCCACCGACAGGATTGTGCCCCCGAGCTCCTACAATGAGCAGTTCTTC. It yields the protein CATDRIVPPSSYNEQFF.

This clone has only a few counts. The rearrangement links TRBV5-6 to TRBJ2-1; a possible D gene is TRBD2 (6 bases). V was trimmed by 7 bases and J by 3 bases, leaving 17 bases between them. CDR1 and CDR2 (germline): SGHDT, YYEEEE. The CDR3 sequence is 15 residues long. The CDR3, as DNA: TGTGCCAGCTCAGCGCGGGACTTATTCTACAATGAGCAGTTCTTC. Protein sequence: CASSARDLFYNEQFF.

This clone was observed a few times. Other nucleotide sequences in the sample specify the same CDR3. V usage is TRBV7-3 and J usage is TRBJ1-1; no definite D call. The CDR3 loop spans 14 amino acids. From germline, CDR1 is SGHTA and CDR2 FQGTGA. Trimming cost V 6 bases and J 1 base, with 12 bases left between them. The CDR3 sequence is CASSLSSGNTEAFF. The CDR3 DNA follows: TGTGCCAGCAGTCTCTCATCAGGGAACACTGAAGCTTTCTTT.

This chain links TRBV10-3 with TRBJ2-3, with 9 bases matching TRBD2. The CDR3 covers 15 residues. V shed 6 bases and J 5 bases; nucleotides not matched to a gene: 9. Germline CDR1 is ENHRY and CDR2 is SYGVKD. The CDR3 sequence: CAIRSLAGDKDTQYF. The CDR3 nucleotides are TGTGCCATCAGGTCCTTAGCGGGAGACAAAGATACGCAGTATTTT.

This clone showed up just a few times. V is TRBV4-1 and J is TRBJ2-3; maybe TRBD1 (6 bases). CDR1 MGHRA and CDR2 YSYEKL come from the germline V gene. The CDR3 contains 18 residues. V gave up 4 bases and J gave up 2 bases, with 22 bases separating them. DNA of the CDR3: TGCGCCAGCAGCCCGGCTGGGTTCTCGCAGGGGCACACAGATACGCAGTATTTT. Amino acid sequence: CASSPAGFSQGHTDTQYF.

This clone was counted between two and nine times. The chain has TRBV7-9 and TRBJ2-5, with no clear D. This CDR3 is 13 amino acids long. Looked up from germline, CDR1 is SEHNR and CDR2 is FQNEAQ (reference sequence). The V gene lost 3 bases and the J gene lost 4 bases, with 9 bases spanning the gap. CDR3 bases: TGTGCCAGCAGCTTTCACAGTCCAGAGACCCAGTACTTC. As protein: CASSFHSPETQYF.

V gene TRBV7-2 combines with J gene TRBJ2-1; perhaps TRBD1 as D (5 bases). Germline assignment: CDR1 SGHTA and CDR2 FQGNSA. V gave up 5 bases and J gave up 2 bases, with 13 bases separating them. The CDR3 is made up of 15 amino acids. The CDR3 DNA reads TGTGCCAGCAGCCCTCAGGGTCTCCCCTACAATGAGCAGTTCTTC. Protein: CASSPQGLPYNEQFF.

This clone came up a few times. The chain employs TRBV5-4 and TRBJ2-6; tentative D call: TRBD1 (6 bases). V lost 4 bases and J 1 base, leaving 9 bases between the germline ends. CDR1 is SGHNT and CDR2 is YYREEE in the germline V gene (reference sequence). The CDR3 is made up of 15 amino acids. The CDR3 protein is CASSVDRSGANVLTF. The CDR3 bases are TGTGCCAGCAGCGTTGACAGGTCTGGGGCCAACGTCCTGACTTTC.

The V call is TRBV6-1, the J call TRBJ2-7, with 10 bases matching TRBD1. Germline trimming cut 6 bases from V and 4 bases from J; bases unmatched to any gene: 6. Per germline, CDR1 MNHNS and CDR2 SASEGT. The CDR3 has 14 residues. For the CDR3, the DNA is TGTGCCAGCAGAGAGACAGGGGGCTTGTACGAGCAGTACTTC. This codes for CASRETGGLYEQYF.

The sample holds one count of this clone. The rearrangement links TRBV18 to TRBJ1-5; the match to TRBD1 covers 8 bases. With 8 bases clipped from V and 4 bases from J, the junction kept 7 bases outside the gene matches. The germline V gene has CDR1 KGHSH and CDR2 LQKENI. CDR3 length: 14 residues. The CDR3 coding sequence is TGTGCCAGCGGACAGGGTGACGGGAATCAGCCCCAGCATTTT. This encodes CASGQGDGNQPQHF.

This clone has a handful of counts. V is TRBV6-5 and J is TRBJ2-6; a weak D match, TRBD2 (6 bases). The CDR3 is 15 residues long. Germline V gene sequence: CDR1 MNHEY, CDR2 SVGAGI. V was pared by 5 bases and J by 2 bases, with 10 bases between. The CDR3 loop is CASSPRDAGANVLTF. The CDR3, as DNA: TGTGCCAGCAGTCCGCGGGACGCTGGGGCCAACGTCCTGACTTTC.

This clone was counted ten times or more. V is TRBV29-1 and J is TRBJ2-3; tentatively, D is TRBD1 (6 bases). V was clipped by 6 bases and J by 6 bases, with 16 bases between them. Germline V gene lookup returns CDR1 SQVTM and CDR2 ANQGSEA. CDR3 size: 13 residues. The CDR3 sequence: CSVGQTSMDTQYF. In DNA form, the CDR3 reads TGCAGCGTCGGACAGACATCAATGGATACGCAGTATTTT.

This clone came up a few times. The chain is built from TRBV2 and TRBJ2-7; TRBD1 matches at 10 bases. There are 15 residues in the CDR3. CDR1 and CDR2 (germline): SNHLY, FYNNEI. Trimming took 10 bases from V and 4 from J; bases not matched to a gene: 13. The CDR3 loop is CATGQGVSSTYEQYF. In DNA, the CDR3 is TGTGCCACCGGACAGGGGGTAAGCTCAACGTACGAGCAGTACTTC.

The gene calls are TRBV7-2 and TRBJ2-7; no clear D gene. The V end lost 1 base, the J end lost 4 bases, and 14 bases lay between the germline ends. In germline, CDR1 is SGHTA, CDR2 FQGNSA. The CDR3 length is 15 residues. The CDR3 coding sequence is TGTGCCAGCAGCTTAGTATATGATGCAGGTTACGAGCAGTACTTC. Protein: CASSLVYDAGYEQYF.

This clone showed up just a few times. The chain employs TRBV30 and TRBJ1-1; TRBD1 is a possible D gene (5 bases). Germline CDR1 and CDR2: GTSNPN and SVGIG (reference sequence). This CDR3 comprises 13 residues. V dropped 5 bases and J dropped 5 bases, with 15 bases sitting between them. CDR3 region: CAWCLRVGTEAFF. Here the CDR3 DNA reads TGTGCCTGGTGCCTCAGGGTCGGGACTGAAGCTTTCTTT.

This clone was detected only a few times. The chain joins TRBV28 to TRBJ2-3; TRBD2 matches at 10 bases. The CDR3 sequence is 15 residues long. V gave up 5 bases and J gave up 1 base; unmatched junction bases: 3. The germline CDR1 and CDR2 sequences are MDHEN and SYDVKM. For the CDR3, the DNA is TGTGCCAGCAGTCTCGGGACTAGCGGCACAGATACGCAGTATTTT. Translating it yields CASSLGTSGTDTQYF.

This clone occurred a few times. The chain recombines TRBV7-9 with TRBJ1-2; D ambiguous. With 3 bases removed from V and 6 bases from J, the gap between germline ends came to 11 bases. The CDR3 contains 13 residues. CDR1 is SEHNR, CDR2 FQNEAQ, per germline (reference sequence). The CDR3 DNA reads TGTGCCAGCAGCTTCATAACGGGAGATGGCTACACCTTC. It is translated as CASSFITGDGYTF.